This passage covers 5 T cell receptor beta chains from one sample sequenced in a study of human T cells and chemical hapten exposure. A single record per CDR3 protein comes from TCRdb applying MiXCR to the RACE reads. The repertoire holds more than 55,000 distinct CDR3 sequences, with about 9.1% as singletons. The time point is: patch test 1, 2 weeks after DPC sensitization. Treatment specified: therapeutic diphenylcyclopropenone sensitization with weekly scalp DPC. The specimen comprised whole blood, sampled in connection with sensitization to the hapten diphenylcyclopropenone (DPC). These receptor sequences come from a middle-aged woman with alopecia areata. Some clones in this sample may be carry-over from other donors' samples.

This clonotype was detected a few times. The rearrangement joins TRBV7-9 to TRBJ1-1, with D possibly TRBD1 on 5 matching bases. The length of the CDR3 is 16 residues. Germline V lookup: CDR1 SEHNR, CDR2 FQNEAQ (reference sequence). V dropped 1 base and J dropped 6 bases, with 18 bases sitting between them. For the CDR3, the DNA is TGTGCCAGCAGCTTAGTGGGTCGGGGCCCTGGCTCTGAAGCTTTCTTT. It specifies CASSLVGRGPGSEAFF.

This clonotype was recorded at least ten times. In DNA form, the CDR3 reads TGTGCCAGCAGCTCAAGCTCCTACAATGAGCAGTTCTTC. Encoded protein: CASSSSSYNEQFF. This chain connects TRBV3-1 to TRBJ2-1; the D is unclear. Trimming took off 5 bases at V and 0 bases at J, with 5 bases between the two ends. This CDR3 is 13 amino acids long. Germline V gene sequence: CDR1 LGHDT, CDR2 YNNKEL (reference sequence).

This clonotype was counted at least ten times. The V call is TRBV12-3 or TRBV12-4, the J call TRBJ2-5; TRBD1 agrees at 9 bases. V shed 5 bases and J 5 bases; nucleotides not matched to a gene: 6. The CDR3 runs 14 residues. The CDR3 coding sequence is TGTGCCAGCAGTGGGGACAGGGCGGGGGAGACCCAGTACTTC. Translation: CASSGDRAGETQYF.

This clonotype was observed at least ten times. The rearrangement links TRBV28 to TRBJ1-2, with a tentative D call TRBD1 (5 bases). V was cut by 3 bases and J by 5 bases, with 7 bases left in between. The CDR3 is 12 residues long. Germline loops: CDR1 MDHEN, CDR2 SYDVKM. The DNA for the CDR3 is TGTGCCAGCAGTTTGCGGGGGTATGGCTACACCTTC. Protein sequence: CASSLRGYGYTF.

The genes are TRBV7-2 and TRBJ2-1, with 9 positions matching TRBD2. Germline V lookup: CDR1 SGHTA, CDR2 FQGNSA. The V segment lost 2 bases and the J segment 6 bases; nucleotides outside the gene matches: 5. The CDR3 spans 15 residues. DNA of the CDR3: TGTGCCAGCAGCTTACGCGGGGGGGCCGTCAATGAGCAGTTCTTC. This gives the protein CASSLRGGAVNEQFF.